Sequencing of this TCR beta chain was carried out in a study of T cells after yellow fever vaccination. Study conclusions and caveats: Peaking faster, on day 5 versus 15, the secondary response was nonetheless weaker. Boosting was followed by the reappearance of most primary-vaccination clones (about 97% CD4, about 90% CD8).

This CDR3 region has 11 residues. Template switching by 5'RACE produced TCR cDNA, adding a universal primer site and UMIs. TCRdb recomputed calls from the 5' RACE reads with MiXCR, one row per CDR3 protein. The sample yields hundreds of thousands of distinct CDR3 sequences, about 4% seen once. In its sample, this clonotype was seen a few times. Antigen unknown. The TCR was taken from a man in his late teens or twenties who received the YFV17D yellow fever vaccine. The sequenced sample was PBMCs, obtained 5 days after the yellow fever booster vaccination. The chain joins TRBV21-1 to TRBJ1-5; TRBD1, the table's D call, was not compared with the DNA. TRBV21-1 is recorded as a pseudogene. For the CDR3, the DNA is TGTGCCAGCAGCAGACGGACAAGACAGCATTTT. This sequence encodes CASSRRTRQHF.